The clone carrying this T cell receptor beta chain occurred once. In the study's own analysis: Amplifying reference gene primers gave estimates of nucleated cell counts. Profiled with immunoSEQ multiplex PCR; TCRdb holds only in-frame clones, not every one. The V and J calls and clone size were taken over from that table, and D and trimming were inferred from the DNA. The data hold around 170,000 clones, with about 86% observed a single time. This record comes from a study of blood T cell repertoires in COVID-19. For the study at large: Sites across the United States, Italy and Spain contributed samples from acute and convalescent COVID-19. In each case, the material was cDNA or gDNA derived from T cells, B-cell-depleted T cells, or PBMCs.

V lost 5 bases and J lost 2; bases outside the gene matches: 7. The CDR3 covers 16 residues. From germline, CDR1 is SGHNT and CDR2 YENEEA. The sequence came from a man in his fifties or sixties with active or convalescent COVID-19. Source material: peripheral blood. This sequence joins TRBV11-3 and TRBJ2-3, with TRBD2 matching over 10 bases. The CDR3 DNA follows: TGTGCCAGCAGCCTCTGGACTAGCGGAAACACAGATACGCAGTATTTT. Translation gives CASSLWTSGNTDTQYF. Drawing the rest from reference TRBV11-3 and TRBJ2-3, the complete variable domain is EAGVVQSPRYKIIEKKQPVAFWCNPISGHNTLYWYLQNLGQGPELLIRYENEEAVDDSQLPKDRFSAERLKGVDSTLKIQPAELGDSAVYLCASSLWTSGNTDTQYFGPGTRLTVL.